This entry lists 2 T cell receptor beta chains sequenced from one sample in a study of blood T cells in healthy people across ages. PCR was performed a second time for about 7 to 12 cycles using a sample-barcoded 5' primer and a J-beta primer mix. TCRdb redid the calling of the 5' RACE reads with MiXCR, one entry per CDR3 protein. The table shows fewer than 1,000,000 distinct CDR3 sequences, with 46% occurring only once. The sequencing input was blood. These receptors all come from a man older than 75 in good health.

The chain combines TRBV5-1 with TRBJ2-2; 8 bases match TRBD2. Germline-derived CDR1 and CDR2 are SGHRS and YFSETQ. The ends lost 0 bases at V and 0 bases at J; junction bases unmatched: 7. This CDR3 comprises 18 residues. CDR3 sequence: CASSLAGSGSANTGELFF. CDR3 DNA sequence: TGCGCCAGCAGCTTGGCCGGGAGCGGGAGTGCGAACACCGGGGAGCTGTTTTTT.

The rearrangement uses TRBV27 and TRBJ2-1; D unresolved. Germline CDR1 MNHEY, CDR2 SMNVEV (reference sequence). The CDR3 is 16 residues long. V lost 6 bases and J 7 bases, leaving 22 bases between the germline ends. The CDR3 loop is CASSPLSVGTTNEQFF. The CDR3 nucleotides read TGTGCCAGCAGCCCTCTCTCCGTGGGAACAACTAATGAGCAGTTCTTC.